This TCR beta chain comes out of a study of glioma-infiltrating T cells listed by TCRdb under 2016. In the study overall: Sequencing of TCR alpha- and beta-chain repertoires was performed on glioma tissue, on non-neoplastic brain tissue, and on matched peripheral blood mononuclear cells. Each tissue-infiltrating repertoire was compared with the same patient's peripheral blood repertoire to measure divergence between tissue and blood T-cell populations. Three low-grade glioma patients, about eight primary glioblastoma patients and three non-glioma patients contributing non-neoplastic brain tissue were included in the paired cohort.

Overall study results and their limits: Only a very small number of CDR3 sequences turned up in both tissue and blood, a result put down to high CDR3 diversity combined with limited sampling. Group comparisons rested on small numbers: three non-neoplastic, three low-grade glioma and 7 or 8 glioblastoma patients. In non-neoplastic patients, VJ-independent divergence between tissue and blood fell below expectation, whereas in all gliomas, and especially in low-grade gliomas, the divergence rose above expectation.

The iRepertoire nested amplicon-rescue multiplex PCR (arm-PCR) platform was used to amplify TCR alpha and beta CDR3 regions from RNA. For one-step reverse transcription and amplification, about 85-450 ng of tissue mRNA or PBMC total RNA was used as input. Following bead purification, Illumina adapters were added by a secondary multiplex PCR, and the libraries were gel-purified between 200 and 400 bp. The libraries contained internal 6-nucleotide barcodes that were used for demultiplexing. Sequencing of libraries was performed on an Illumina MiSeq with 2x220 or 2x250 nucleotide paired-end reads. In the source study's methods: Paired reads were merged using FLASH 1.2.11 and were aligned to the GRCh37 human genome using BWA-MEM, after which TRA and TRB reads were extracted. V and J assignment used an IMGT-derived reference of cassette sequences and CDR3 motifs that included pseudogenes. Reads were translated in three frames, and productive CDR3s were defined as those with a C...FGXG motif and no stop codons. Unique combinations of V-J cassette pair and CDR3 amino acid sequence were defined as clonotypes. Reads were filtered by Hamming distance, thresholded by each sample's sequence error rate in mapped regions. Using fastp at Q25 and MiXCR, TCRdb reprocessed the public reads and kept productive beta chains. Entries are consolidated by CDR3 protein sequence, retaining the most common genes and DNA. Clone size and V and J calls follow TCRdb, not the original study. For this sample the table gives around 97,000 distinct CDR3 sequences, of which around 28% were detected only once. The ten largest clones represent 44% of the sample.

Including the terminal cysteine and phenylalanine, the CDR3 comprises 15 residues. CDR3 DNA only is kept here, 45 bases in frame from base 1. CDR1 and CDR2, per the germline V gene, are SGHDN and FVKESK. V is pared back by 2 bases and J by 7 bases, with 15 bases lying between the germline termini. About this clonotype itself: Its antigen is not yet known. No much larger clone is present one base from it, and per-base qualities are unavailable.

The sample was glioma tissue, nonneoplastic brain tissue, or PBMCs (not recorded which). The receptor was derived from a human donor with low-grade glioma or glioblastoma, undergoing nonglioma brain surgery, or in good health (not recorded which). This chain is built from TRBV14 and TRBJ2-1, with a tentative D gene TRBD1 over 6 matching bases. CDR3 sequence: CASSQTQGRKNEQFF. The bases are TGTGCCAGCAGCCAAACACAGGGCAGAAAAAATGAGCAGTTCTTC.